The present T cell receptor (gamma chain) was sequenced within a study of γδ T cells in repeated Plasmodium falciparum infection. Turning to the study itself: Malaria-naive adults were infected with P. falciparum NF54 four times over around 640 days.

TRG and TRD sequences were obtained from every sorted gammadelta sample. TCRdb made new clone calls on the multiplex PCR reads using CATT. Of tens of thousands of gamma-chain clones in the sample, less than 3.5% were seen once. For this clone: With only one base between it and a far larger clone, this is likely a read error. Other DNA variants within this sample encode the same CDR3.

The sequencing input was gamma-delta T cells from blood. The sequence came from a pool of human donors (malaria-infected and uninfected, not separated).

This chain's CDR3 is CALWEATLELGKKIKVF. The DNA for the CDR3 is TGTGCCTTGTGGGAGGCAACTTTGGAGTTGGGCAAAAAAATCAAGGTATTT. The chain joins TRGV9 to TRGJP. Germline V CDR1 and CDR2: GITISATS, ISYDGTV (reference sequence). The CDR3 is 17 amino acids. V shed 2 bases and J 7 bases; nucleotides not matched to a gene: 8.